This T cell receptor (beta chain) was recorded in a study of blood T cell repertoires in COVID-19. Study in general: Sites in the United States, Italy and Spain provided acute and convalescent COVID-19 samples. Nucleic acid was either cDNA or gDNA, and it came from T cells, B-cell-depleted T cells, or PBMCs.

V lost 6 bases to trimming and J lost 4 bases; unmatched junction nucleotides: 5. Germline values: CDR1 MRHNA, CDR2 SNTAGT. This CDR3 spans 14 amino acids. Per the authors' pipeline: Reference gene primer amplification gave nucleated cell count estimates. TCRdb keeps only in-frame clones here, not all; method: immunoSEQ multiplex PCR. The V and J calls and clone size were taken over from that table, and D and trimming were inferred from the DNA. The top ten clones hold 0.7% of a sample with 200,000 to 300,000 clones, approximately 85% of them seen once. The TCR originated in a human donor in a cohort sampled during active COVID-19. The specimen sequenced was peripheral blood. The V call is TRBV6-4, the J call TRBJ2-3; 9 nucleotides match TRBD2. The CDR3 region has the DNA TGTGCCAGCAGCCTTAGCGGGAGCGCAGATACGCAGTATTTT. Protein product: CASSLSGSADTQYF.